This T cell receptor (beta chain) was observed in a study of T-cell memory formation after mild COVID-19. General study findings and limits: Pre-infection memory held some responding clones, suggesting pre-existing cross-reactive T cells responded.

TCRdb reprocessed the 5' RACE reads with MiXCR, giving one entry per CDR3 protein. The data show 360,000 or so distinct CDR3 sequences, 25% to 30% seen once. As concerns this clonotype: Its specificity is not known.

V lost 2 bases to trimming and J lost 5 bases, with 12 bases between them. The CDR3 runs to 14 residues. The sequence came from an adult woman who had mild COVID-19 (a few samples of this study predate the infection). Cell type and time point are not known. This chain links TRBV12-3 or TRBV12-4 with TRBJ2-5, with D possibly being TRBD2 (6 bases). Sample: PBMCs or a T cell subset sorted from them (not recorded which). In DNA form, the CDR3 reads TGTGCCAGCAGTTTATCGGTGGGAGGCGAGACCCAGTACTTC. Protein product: CASSLSVGGETQYF.